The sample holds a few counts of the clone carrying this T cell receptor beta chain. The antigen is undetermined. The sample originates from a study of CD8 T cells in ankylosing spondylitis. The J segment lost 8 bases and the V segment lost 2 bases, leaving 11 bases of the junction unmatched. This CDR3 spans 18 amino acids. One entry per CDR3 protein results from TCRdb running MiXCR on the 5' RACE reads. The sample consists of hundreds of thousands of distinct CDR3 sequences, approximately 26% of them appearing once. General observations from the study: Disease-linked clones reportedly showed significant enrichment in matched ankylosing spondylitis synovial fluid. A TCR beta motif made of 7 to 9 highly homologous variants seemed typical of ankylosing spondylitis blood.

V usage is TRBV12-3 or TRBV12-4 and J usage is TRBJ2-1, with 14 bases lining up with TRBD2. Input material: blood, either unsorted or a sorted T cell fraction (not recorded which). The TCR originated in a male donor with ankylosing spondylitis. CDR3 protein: CASSLLYPGLAGVDEQFF. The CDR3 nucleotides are TGTGCCAGCAGTTTACTATATCCGGGACTAGCGGGAGTGGATGAGCAGTTCTTC.